Sequencing of this T cell receptor beta chain was carried out in a study of cytomegalovirus exposure and HLA in healthy donors. Concerning this clone: Its antigen remains unidentified.

The V gene lost 6 bases and the J gene lost 0 bases, with 13 bases spanning the gap. The germline gives CDR1 MNHNS, CDR2 SASEGT. This CDR3 is built from 15 residues. The study ran its PCR with 60 Vbeta and 13 Jbeta primers. The table came from immunoSEQ multiplex PCR; TCRdb's copy has only in-frame clones and leaves some out. The sample holds 150,000 to 200,000 clones, around 82% seen once. The study, taken as a whole, reports: A later analysis linked 16,951 TCR beta sequences to HLA alleles at 0.05 false discovery rate. By HLA locus, TCR association rates varied in a later analysis, with DRB1 showing the most and HLA-C the fewest.

Sequencing input: PBMCs. This receptor was obtained from a woman aged 25-40 years in good health and CMV-seropositive. The rearrangement links TRBV6-1 to TRBJ2-3; the D gene is possibly TRBD1 (5 bases). The CDR3 DNA is TGTGCCAGCAGCGTTGACAGCCATAGCACAGATACGCAGTATTTT. It translates to CASSVDSHSTDTQYF.